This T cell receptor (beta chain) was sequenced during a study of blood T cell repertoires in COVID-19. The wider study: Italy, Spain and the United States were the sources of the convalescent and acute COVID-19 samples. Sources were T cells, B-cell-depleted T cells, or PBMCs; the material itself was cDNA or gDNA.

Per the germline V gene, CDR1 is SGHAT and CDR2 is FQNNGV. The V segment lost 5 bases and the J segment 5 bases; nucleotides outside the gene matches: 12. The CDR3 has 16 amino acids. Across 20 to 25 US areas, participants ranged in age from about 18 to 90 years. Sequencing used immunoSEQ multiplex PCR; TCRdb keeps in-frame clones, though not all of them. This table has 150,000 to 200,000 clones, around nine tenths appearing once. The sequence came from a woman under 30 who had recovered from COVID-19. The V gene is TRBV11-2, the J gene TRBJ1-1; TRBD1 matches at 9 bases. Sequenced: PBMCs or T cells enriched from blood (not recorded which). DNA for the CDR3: TGTGCCAGCAGCGAACCCGGACAGGGGAGGCGGACTGAAGCTTTCTTT. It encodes CASSEPGQGRRTEAFF.